This TCR beta chain is from a study of blood T cell repertoires in COVID-19. Study details: Sites across the United States, Italy and Spain contributed samples from acute and convalescent COVID-19. Sources were T cells, B-cell-depleted T cells, or PBMCs; the material itself was cDNA or gDNA.

The CDR3 covers 16 residues. Germline V lookup: CDR1 MDHEN, CDR2 SYDVKM. The V and J ends lost 6 bases and 5 bases, in that order; junction bases with no gene match: 15. The table came from immunoSEQ multiplex PCR; TCRdb's copy has only in-frame clones and leaves some out. The table has 150,000 to 200,000 clones, approximately 90% seen once; the top ten hold approximately 2.3%. The V and J genes are TRBV28 and TRBJ2-7, with 8 bases lining up with TRBD1. The sample was peripheral blood. The receptor's source is a man in his 70s with active or convalescent COVID-19. The CDR3 loop is CASRPFGQGNLHEQYF. CDR3 coding DNA: TGTGCCAGCAGACCCTTCGGACAGGGAAATTTGCACGAGCAGTACTTC.